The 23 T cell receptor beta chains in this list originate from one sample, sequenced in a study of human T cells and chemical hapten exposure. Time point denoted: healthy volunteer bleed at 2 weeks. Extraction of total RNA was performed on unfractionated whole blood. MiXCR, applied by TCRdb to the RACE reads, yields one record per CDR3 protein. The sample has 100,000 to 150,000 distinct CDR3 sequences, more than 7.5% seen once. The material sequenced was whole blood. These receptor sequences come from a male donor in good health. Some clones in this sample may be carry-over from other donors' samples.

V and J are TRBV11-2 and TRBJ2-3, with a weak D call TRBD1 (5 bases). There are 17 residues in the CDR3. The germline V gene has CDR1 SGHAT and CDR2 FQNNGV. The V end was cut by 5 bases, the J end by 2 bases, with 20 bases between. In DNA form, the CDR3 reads TGTGCCAGCAGCACCGACAGAAGCTTACCGATCACAGATACGCAGTATTTT. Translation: CASSTDRSLPITDTQYF.

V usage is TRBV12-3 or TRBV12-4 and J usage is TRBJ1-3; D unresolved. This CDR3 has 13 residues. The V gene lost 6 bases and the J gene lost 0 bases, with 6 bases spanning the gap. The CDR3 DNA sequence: TGTGCCAGCAGCCCGGGCTCTGGAAACACCATATATTTT. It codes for CASSPGSGNTIYF.

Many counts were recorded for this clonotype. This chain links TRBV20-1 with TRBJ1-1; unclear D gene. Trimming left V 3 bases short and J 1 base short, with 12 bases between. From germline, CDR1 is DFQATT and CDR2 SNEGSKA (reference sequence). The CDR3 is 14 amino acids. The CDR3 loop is CSASKAPPNTEAFF. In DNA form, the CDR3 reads TGCAGTGCTAGCAAAGCTCCCCCGAACACTGAAGCTTTCTTT.

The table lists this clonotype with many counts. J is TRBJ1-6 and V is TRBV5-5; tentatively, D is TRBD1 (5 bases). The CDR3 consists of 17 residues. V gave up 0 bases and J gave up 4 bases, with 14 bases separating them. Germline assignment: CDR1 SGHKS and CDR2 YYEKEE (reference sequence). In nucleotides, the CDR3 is TGTGCCAGCAGCTTGGCCGACGCGACAGTGTATAATTCACCCCTCCACTTT. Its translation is CASSLADATVYNSPLHF.

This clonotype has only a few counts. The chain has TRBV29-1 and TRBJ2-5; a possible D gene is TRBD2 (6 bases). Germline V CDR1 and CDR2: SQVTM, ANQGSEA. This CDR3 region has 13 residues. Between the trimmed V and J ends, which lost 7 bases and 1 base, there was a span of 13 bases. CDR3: CSGSGVLQETQYF. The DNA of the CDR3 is TGCAGCGGTTCGGGGGTTCTCCAAGAGACCCAGTACTTC.

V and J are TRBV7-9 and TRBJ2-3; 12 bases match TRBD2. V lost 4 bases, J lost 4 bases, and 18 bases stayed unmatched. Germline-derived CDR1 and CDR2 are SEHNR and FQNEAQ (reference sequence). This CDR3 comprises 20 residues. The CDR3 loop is CASSSGTSGSWTGRADTQYF. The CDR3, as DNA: TGTGCCAGCAGCTCGGGGACTAGCGGGTCCTGGACGGGGCGGGCAGATACGCAGTATTTT.

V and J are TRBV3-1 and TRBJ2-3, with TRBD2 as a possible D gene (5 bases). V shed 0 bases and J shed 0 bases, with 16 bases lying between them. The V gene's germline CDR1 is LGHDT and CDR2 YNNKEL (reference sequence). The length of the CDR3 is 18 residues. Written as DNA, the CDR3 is TGTGCCAGCAGCCAAGAAACCCGGAGGCGTTCTAGCACAGATACGCAGTATTTT. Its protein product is CASSQETRRRSSTDTQYF.

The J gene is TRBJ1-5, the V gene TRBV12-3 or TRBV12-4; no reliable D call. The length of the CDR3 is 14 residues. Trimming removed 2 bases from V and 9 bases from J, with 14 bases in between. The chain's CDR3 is CASSLLRSPGPQHF. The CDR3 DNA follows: TGTGCCAGCAGTTTATTGCGAAGTCCAGGGCCCCAGCATTTT.

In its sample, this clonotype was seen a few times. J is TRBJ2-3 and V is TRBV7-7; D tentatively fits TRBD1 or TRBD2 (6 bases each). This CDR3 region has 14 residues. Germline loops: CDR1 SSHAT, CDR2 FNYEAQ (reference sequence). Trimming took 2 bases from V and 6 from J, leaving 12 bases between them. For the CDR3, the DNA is TGTGCCAGCAGCTTAACCGGGGGCGCGGATACGCAGTATTTT. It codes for CASSLTGGADTQYF.

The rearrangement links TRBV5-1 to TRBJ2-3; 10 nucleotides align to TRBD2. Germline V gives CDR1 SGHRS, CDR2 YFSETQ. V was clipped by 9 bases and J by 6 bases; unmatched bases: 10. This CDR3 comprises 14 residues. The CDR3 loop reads CATASGGVGDTQYF. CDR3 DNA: TGCGCCACCGCTAGCGGGGGAGTGGGCGATACGCAGTATTTT. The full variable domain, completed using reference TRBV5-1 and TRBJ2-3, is KAGVTQTPRYLIKTRGQQVTLSCSPISGHRSVSWYQQTPGQGLQFLFEYFSETQRNKGNFPGRFSGRQFSNSRSEMNVSTLELGDSALYLCATASGGVGDTQYFGPGTRLTVL.

The CDR3 is CASSHLTYEQYF. The CDR3 DNA follows: TGTGCCAGCAGCCACCTCACCTACGAGCAGTACTTC. The genes are TRBV14 and TRBJ2-7; D remains unclear. Trimming shortened V by 3 bases and J by 2 bases, and 5 bases separated the two germline ends. The CDR3 is made up of 12 amino acids. Germline V lookup: CDR1 SGHDN, CDR2 FVKESK.

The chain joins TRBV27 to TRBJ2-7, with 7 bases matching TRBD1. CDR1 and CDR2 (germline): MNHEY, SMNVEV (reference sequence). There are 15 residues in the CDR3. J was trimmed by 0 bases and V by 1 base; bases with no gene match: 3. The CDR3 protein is CASSLFQGVSYEQYF. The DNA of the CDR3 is TGTGCCAGCAGTTTATTCCAGGGGGTCTCCTACGAGCAGTACTTC.

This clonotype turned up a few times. The CDR3 DNA reads TGTGCCAGCAGCGAGAGCACCATCTCCTCAGGGACCTACGAGCAGTACTTC. Translating it yields CASSESTISSGTYEQYF. The genes are TRBV25-1 and TRBJ2-7; tentatively, D is TRBD1 (5 bases). Germline V gives CDR1 MGHDK, CDR2 SYGVNS. The CDR3 length is 17 residues. Trimming stripped 6 bases from V and 2 bases from J, with 23 bases between.

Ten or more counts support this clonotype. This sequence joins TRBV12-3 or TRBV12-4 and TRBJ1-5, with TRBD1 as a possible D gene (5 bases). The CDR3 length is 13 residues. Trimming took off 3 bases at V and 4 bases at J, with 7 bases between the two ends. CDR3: CASSFAGNQPQHF. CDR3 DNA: TGTGCCAGCAGTTTTGCAGGGAATCAGCCCCAGCATTTT.

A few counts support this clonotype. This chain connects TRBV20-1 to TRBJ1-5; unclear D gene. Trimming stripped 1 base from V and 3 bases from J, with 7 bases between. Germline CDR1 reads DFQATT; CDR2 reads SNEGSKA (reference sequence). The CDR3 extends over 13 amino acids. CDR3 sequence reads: CSARVPNNQPQHF. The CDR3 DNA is TGCAGTGCTAGAGTTCCGAACAATCAGCCCCAGCATTTT.

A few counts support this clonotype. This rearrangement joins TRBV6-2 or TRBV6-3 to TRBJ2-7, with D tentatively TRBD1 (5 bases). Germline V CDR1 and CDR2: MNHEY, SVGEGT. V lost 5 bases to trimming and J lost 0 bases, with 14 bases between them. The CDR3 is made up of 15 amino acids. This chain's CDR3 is CASSPTDESSYEQYF. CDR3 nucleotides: TGTGCCAGCAGTCCGACAGACGAGAGCTCCTACGAGCAGTACTTC.

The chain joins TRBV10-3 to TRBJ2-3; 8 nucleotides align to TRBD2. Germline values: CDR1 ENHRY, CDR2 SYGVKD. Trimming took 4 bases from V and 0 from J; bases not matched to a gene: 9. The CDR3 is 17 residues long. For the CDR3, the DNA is TGTGCCATCAGTGGTCGAACTAGCGGAGCAAGCACAGATACGCAGTATTTT. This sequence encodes CAISGRTSGASTDTQYF.

The chain's CDR3 is CASSATSGVGNQPQHF. In DNA, the CDR3 is TGTGCCAGCAGCGCCACTTCAGGGGTCGGTAATCAGCCCCAGCATTTT. This chain uses TRBV7-6 with TRBJ1-5, with D possibly matching TRBD1 (6 bases). Between the trimmed V and J ends, which lost 5 bases and 4 bases, there was a span of 18 bases. The germline V gene encodes CDR1 SGHVS and CDR2 FNYEAQ. This CDR3 spans 16 amino acids.

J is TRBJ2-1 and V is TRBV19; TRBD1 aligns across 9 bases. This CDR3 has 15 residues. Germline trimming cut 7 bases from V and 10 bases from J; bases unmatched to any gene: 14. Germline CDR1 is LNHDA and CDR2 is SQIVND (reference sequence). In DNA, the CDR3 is TGTGCCAGTAAGGTGGGGGACAGGGATGGGGGCGAGCAGTTCTTC. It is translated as CASKVGDRDGGEQFF.

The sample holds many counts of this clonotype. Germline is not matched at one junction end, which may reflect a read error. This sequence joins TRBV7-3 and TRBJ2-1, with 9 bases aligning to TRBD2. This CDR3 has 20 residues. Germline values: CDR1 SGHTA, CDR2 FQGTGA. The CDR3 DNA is TGTGTCAGCAGCGAGTCCCAGGGATGGCGGGGGGGCCGAACCTACAATGAGCAGTTCTTC. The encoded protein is CVSSESQGWRGGRTYNEQFF.

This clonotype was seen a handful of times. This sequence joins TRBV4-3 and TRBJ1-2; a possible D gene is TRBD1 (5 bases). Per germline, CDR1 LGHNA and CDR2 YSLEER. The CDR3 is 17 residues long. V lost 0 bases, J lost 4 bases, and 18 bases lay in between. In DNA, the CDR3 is TGCGCCAGCAGCCAAGAAGTTCCAGGGAAGGAAGGCTATGGCTACACCTTC. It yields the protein CASSQEVPGKEGYGYTF.

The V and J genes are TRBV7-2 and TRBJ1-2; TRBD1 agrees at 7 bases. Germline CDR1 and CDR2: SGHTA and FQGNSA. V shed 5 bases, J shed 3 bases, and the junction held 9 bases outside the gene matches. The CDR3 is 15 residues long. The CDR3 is CASSPRQGRDYGYTF. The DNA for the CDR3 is TGTGCCAGCAGCCCAAGACAGGGTAGAGACTATGGCTACACCTTC.

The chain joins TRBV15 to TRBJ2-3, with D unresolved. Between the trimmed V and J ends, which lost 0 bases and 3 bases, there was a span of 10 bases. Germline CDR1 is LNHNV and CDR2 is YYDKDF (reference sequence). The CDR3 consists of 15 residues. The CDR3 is CATSRDNKETDTQYF. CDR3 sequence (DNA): TGTGCCACCAGCAGAGATAATAAGGAAACAGATACGCAGTATTTT.